These 32 T cell receptor beta chains were sequenced from one sample in a study of blood T cell repertoires in COVID-19. Sequencing used immunoSEQ multiplex PCR; TCRdb keeps in-frame clones, though not all of them. The sample lists approximately 260,000 clones, approximately 78% occurring once. The sequenced sample consisted of peripheral blood. The receptors come from a woman aged 55-70 years with active or convalescent COVID-19.

V is TRBV6-5 and J is TRBJ1-1; 10 bases fit TRBD1. Looked up from germline, CDR1 is MNHEY and CDR2 is SVGAGI. CDR3 length equals 13 residues. V lost 6 bases to trimming and J lost 12 bases; unmatched junction nucleotides: 10. Written as DNA, the CDR3 is TGTGCCAGCAGCCCCAACCGGGACAGGGGTACTTTCTTT. It codes for CASSPNRDRGTFF.

This rearrangement joins TRBV2 to TRBJ2-1; D ambiguous. The germline V gene encodes CDR1 SNHLY and CDR2 FYNNEI. This CDR3 comprises 11 residues. V lost 8 bases, J lost 7 bases, and 9 bases lay in between. CDR3 region: CASEARNEQFF. The CDR3 DNA reads TGTGCCAGCGAAGCGCGAAATGAGCAGTTCTTC.

The chain uses TRBV7-8 and TRBJ1-6; D call uncertain. Germline V gives CDR1 SGHVS, CDR2 FQNEAQ. V lost 5 bases to trimming and J lost 9 bases, with 8 bases between them. The CDR3 is made up of 12 amino acids. The CDR3 loop is CASSPAGSPLHF. The CDR3 bases are TGTGCCAGCAGCCCCGCCGGTTCACCCCTCCACTTT.

In nucleotides, the CDR3 is TGTGCCAGCAGCGATCCGACAGGGGGGAGGGAAAAACTGTTTTTT. Translation gives CASSDPTGGREKLFF. This chain links TRBV2 with TRBJ1-4, with 9 bases identical to TRBD1. Germline values: CDR1 SNHLY, CDR2 FYNNEI. Trimming cost V 6 bases and J 8 bases; bases outside gene matches: 10. The CDR3 runs 15 residues.

The chain uses TRBV11-2 and TRBJ1-3; D remains ambiguous. There are 19 residues in the CDR3. V was clipped by 6 bases and J by 1 base, with 25 bases between them. CDR1 SGHAT and CDR2 FQNNGV come from the germline V gene. CDR3 residues: CASSFRVGRQFVSGNTIYF. CDR3 in DNA: TGTGCCAGCAGTTTCCGCGTGGGCAGACAATTTGTATCTGGAAACACCATATATTTT.

This clone was seen just once. A read error may be the cause here, since a much bigger clone is one base away. The gene calls are TRBV5-1 and TRBJ2-2; D is unresolved. The CDR3 is made up of 12 amino acids. The V gene's germline CDR1 is SGHRS and CDR2 YFSETQ. This CDR3 reads CASSFDTEELFF. In DNA, the CDR3 is TGCGCCAGCAGCTTCGACACCGAGGAGCTGTTTTTT.

CDR3 sequence reads: CASSEGGGRTDTQYF. The CDR3, as DNA: TGCGCCAGCAGCGAGGGCGGGGGCCGCACAGATACGCAGTATTTT. The J gene is TRBJ2-3, the V gene TRBV4-3; possible D gene TRBD2, 7 bases. Trimming removed 5 bases from V and 1 base from J, with 13 bases in between. CDR1 LGHNA and CDR2 YSLEER come from the germline V gene. The CDR3 spans 15 residues.

The V and J genes are TRBV6-4 and TRBJ2-7, with TRBD2 as a possible D gene (5 bases). Germline-derived CDR1 and CDR2 are MRHNA and SNTAGT. The V end was cut by 4 bases, the J end by 3 bases, with 16 bases between. The CDR3 totals 15 residues. The CDR3 coding sequence is TGTGCCAGCAGTGTAATCAAGCCGGGGAGCTACGAGCAGTACTTC. It codes for CASSVIKPGSYEQYF.

For the CDR3, the DNA is TGTGCCAGCTCACGGGGGGATAATTCACCCCTCCACTTT. Its translation: CASSRGDNSPLHF. V is TRBV18 and J is TRBJ1-6; tentative D call: TRBD1 (5 bases). Germline loops: CDR1 KGHSH, CDR2 LQKENI. The length of the CDR3 is 13 residues. Trimming stripped 4 bases from V and 5 bases from J, with 6 bases between.

This clone was seen a handful of times. The chain has TRBV29-1 and TRBJ1-2; the match to TRBD1 covers 7 bases. The V and J ends lost 7 bases and 2 bases, in that order; junction bases with no gene match: 13. Germline V CDR1 and CDR2: SQVTM, ANQGSEA. This CDR3 is 15 amino acids long. Here the CDR3 reads CSAAYRGGGNYGYTF. Written as DNA, the CDR3 is TGCAGCGCGGCCTACAGGGGAGGTGGGAACTATGGCTACACCTTC.

The chain recombines TRBV2 with TRBJ1-6; no reliable D call. The V and J ends lost 1 base and 5 bases respectively, with 12 bases between them. CDR1 is SNHLY and CDR2 is FYNNEI in the germline V gene. The CDR3 covers 16 residues. The CDR3 protein is CASSEGWRVDNSPLHF. The CDR3 DNA reads as TGTGCCAGCAGTGAAGGTTGGCGGGTCGATAATTCACCCCTCCACTTT.

V is TRBV7-6 and J is TRBJ2-1, with a weak D call TRBD1 (5 bases). The CDR3 runs to 17 residues. V gave up 4 bases and J gave up 3 bases, with 19 bases separating them. From germline, CDR1 is SGHVS and CDR2 FNYEAQ. The CDR3: CASSSRPRQTLYNEQFF. In nucleotides, the CDR3 is TGTGCCAGCAGCTCCCGACCCAGACAGACCCTCTACAATGAGCAGTTCTTC.

J is TRBJ1-4 and V is TRBV7-3; 8 bases match TRBD1. The CDR3 has 15 amino acids. V shed 2 bases, J shed 5 bases, and the junction held 4 bases outside the gene matches. Germline loops: CDR1 SGHTA, CDR2 FQGTGA. CDR3 loop: CASSLGTGPNEKLFF. In DNA form, the CDR3 reads TGTGCCAGCAGCTTAGGGACAGGCCCCAATGAAAAACTGTTTTTT.

This rearrangement joins TRBV3-1 (or the pseudogene TRBV3-2) to TRBJ2-3; maybe TRBD2 (6 bases). V dropped 1 base and J dropped 2 bases, with 10 bases sitting between them. Looked up from germline, CDR1 is LGHDT and CDR2 is YNNKEL (reference sequence). The CDR3 runs to 15 residues. The CDR3 nucleotides read TGTGCCAGCAGCCAAGTGGCGGACTACACAGATACGCAGTATTTT. Translated, it gives CASSQVADYTDTQYF.

The chain carries TRBV5-1 and TRBJ1-1; weak D call: TRBD1 (6 bases). CDR1 is SGHRS, CDR2 YFSETQ, per germline. The CDR3 extends over 15 amino acids. V was clipped by 10 bases and J by 1 base, with 20 bases between them. This CDR3 is CASQGGDTGNTEAFF. The DNA for the CDR3 is TGCGCCTCCCAAGGGGGGGATACCGGGAACACTGAAGCTTTCTTT.

The table lists this clone with a few counts. The V call is TRBV11-2, the J call TRBJ1-1; no definite D call. The CDR3 extends over 14 amino acids. The germline V and J ends were trimmed by 5 bases and 8 bases, with 18 bases remaining between them. From germline, CDR1 is SGHAT and CDR2 FQNNGV. Written as DNA, the CDR3 is TGTGCCAGCAGCCCGGGAGGCAGGCCCGCCGAAGCTTTCTTT. It yields the protein CASSPGGRPAEAFF.

The chain combines TRBV7-2 with TRBJ1-3; D possibly corresponds to TRBD1 (6 bases). Germline V gene sequence: CDR1 SGHTA, CDR2 FQGNSA. The CDR3 extends over 15 amino acids. V was shortened by 1 base and J by 4 bases, with 11 bases between the two germline ends. The CDR3: CASSLGGGRGNTIYF. CDR3 in DNA: TGTGCCAGCAGCTTAGGTGGGGGCCGGGGAAACACCATATATTTT.

The chain links TRBV30 to TRBJ2-7, with a tentative D call TRBD1 (6 bases). Germline CDR1 reads GTSNPN; CDR2 reads SVGIG (reference sequence). CDR3 length: 12 amino acids. The V end lost 4 bases, the J end lost 4 bases, and 11 bases lay between the germline ends. The CDR3 DNA reads as TGTGCCTGGAATATACAGGGATACGAGCAGTACTTC. Translating gives CAWNIQGYEQYF.

The rearrangement joins TRBV30 to TRBJ1-2, with TRBD1 matching over 7 bases. The CDR3 totals 15 residues. The junction had 13 bases not matched to a gene; V was cut back by 5 bases and J by 4 bases. Germline CDR1 GTSNPN, CDR2 SVGIG (reference sequence). CDR3 bases: TGTGCCTGGCGACAAACAGGGGCCCAACTCTATGGCTACACCTTC. This sequence encodes CAWRQTGAQLYGYTF.

CDR3 protein: CASSLGEGHTGANVLTF. The CDR3 coding sequence is TGTGCCAGCAGTCTCGGGGAGGGTCACACGGGGGCCAACGTCCTGACTTTC. This chain links TRBV27 with TRBJ2-6; 7 nucleotides line up with TRBD2. The CDR3 runs to 17 residues. V lost 5 bases, J lost 4 bases, and 11 bases stayed unmatched. Per the germline V gene, CDR1 is MNHEY and CDR2 is SMNVEV (reference sequence).

This clone showed up just a few times. The CDR3 loop reads CASSPDGSEAFF. CDR3 sequence (DNA): TGTGCCAGCTCCCCCGACGGGTCTGAAGCTTTCTTT. This chain connects TRBV18 to TRBJ1-1; D not resolved. The ends were cut back, 6 bases at V and 6 bases at J, with 11 bases in the middle. There are 12 residues in the CDR3. Germline CDR1 is KGHSH and CDR2 is LQKENI.

The chain links TRBV6-5 to TRBJ2-7; no reliable D call. Trimming left V 0 bases short and J 7 bases short, with 13 bases between. The CDR3 consists of 14 residues. CDR1 MNHEY and CDR2 SVGAGI come from the germline V gene. The CDR3 spells CASSYSTSGSEQYF. For the CDR3, the DNA is TGTGCCAGCAGTTACTCGACAAGTGGGTCGGAGCAGTACTTC.

The J gene is TRBJ2-1, the V gene TRBV2; 10 bases fit TRBD2. V shed 4 bases, J shed 4 bases, and the junction held 4 bases outside the gene matches. The length of the CDR3 is 15 residues. Germline V lookup: CDR1 SNHLY, CDR2 FYNNEI. The CDR3 bases are TGTGCCAGCAGTGGTAGCGGGGGGTCTTACAATGAGCAGTTCTTC. As protein: CASSGSGGSYNEQFF. The full variable domain, its missing parts supplied by reference TRBV2 and TRBJ2-1, is EPEVTQTPSHQVTQMGQEVILRCVPISNHLYFYWYRQILGQKVEFLVSFYNNEISEKSEIFDDQFSVERPDGSNFTLKIRSTKLEDSAMYFCASSGSGGSYNEQFFGPGTRLTVL.

The J gene is TRBJ1-2, the V gene TRBV7-8; 8 nucleotides line up with TRBD1. The CDR3 loop spans 16 amino acids. V shed 3 bases, J shed 8 bases, and the junction held 14 bases outside the gene matches. Germline loops: CDR1 SGHVS, CDR2 FQNEAQ. CDR3 loop: CASSLATGDVFEGYTF. CDR3 DNA sequence: TGTGCCAGCAGCTTGGCGACAGGGGATGTGTTCGAGGGCTACACCTTC.

The gene calls are TRBV24-1 and TRBJ2-2, with D maybe TRBD1 (6 bases). Looked up from germline, CDR1 is KGHDR and CDR2 is SFDVKD. V was trimmed by 3 bases and J by 3 bases, leaving 10 bases between them. CDR3 length: 15 amino acids. In DNA form, the CDR3 reads TGTGCCACCAGTGATACCAGGGGCTACACCGGGGAGCTGTTTTTT. It yields the protein CATSDTRGYTGELFF.

This rearrangement joins TRBV5-1 to TRBJ1-3; D is uncertain. Between the trimmed V and J ends, which lost 4 bases and 0 bases, there was a span of 14 bases. The CDR3 contains 16 residues. CDR1 and CDR2 (germline): SGHRS, YFSETQ. In nucleotides, the CDR3 is TGCGCCAGCAGCCGCCTACCAGAGGCCTCTGGAAACACCATATATTTT. It yields the protein CASSRLPEASGNTIYF. The full variable domain, completed using reference TRBV5-1 and TRBJ1-3, is KAGVTQTPRYLIKTRGQQVTLSCSPISGHRSVSWYQQTPGQGLQFLFEYFSETQRNKGNFPGRFSGRQFSNSRSEMNVSTLELGDSALYLCASSRLPEASGNTIYFGEGSWLTVV.

This sequence joins TRBV19 and TRBJ2-5; D is perhaps TRBD1 (6 bases). Trimming pared 0 bases from V and 6 bases from J, leaving 26 bases between. Per the germline V gene, CDR1 is LNHDA and CDR2 is SQIVND (reference sequence). The CDR3 totals 19 residues. CDR3 sequence: CASSIDPPVGQGMGKTQYF. CDR3 in DNA: TGTGCCAGTAGTATAGACCCTCCCGTGGGGCAGGGGATGGGAAAGACCCAGTACTTC.

This clone has just a few counts. The rearrangement links TRBV2 to TRBJ2-6; a weak D match, TRBD1 (5 bases). This CDR3 spans 12 amino acids. Trimming cost V 7 bases and J 5 bases, with 6 bases left between them. In germline, CDR1 is SNHLY, CDR2 FYNNEI. For the CDR3, the DNA is TGTGCCAGCAAGGACAGGGCCAACGTCCTGACTTTC. Protein product: CASKDRANVLTF.

The CDR3 DNA reads TGTGCCAGCAGCTTAGGGGCCTCGGAGGGTAATGGCTACACCTTC. It translates to CASSLGASEGNGYTF. The chain links TRBV7-2 to TRBJ1-2; no definite D call. Germline V CDR1 and CDR2: SGHTA, FQGNSA. The CDR3 consists of 15 residues. The V gene lost 1 base and the J gene lost 6 bases, with 15 bases spanning the gap.

This sequence joins TRBV18 and TRBJ1-2; D might be TRBD1 (5 bases). This CDR3 is 15 amino acids long. Germline lookup yields CDR1 KGHSH and CDR2 LQKENI. Trimming removed 0 bases from V and 4 bases from J, with 12 bases in between. The CDR3 DNA is TGTGCCAGCTCACCACCGGAAGGGGTAGGCTATGGCTACACCTTC. This codes for CASSPPEGVGYGYTF.

This clone was counted only a few times. The V call is TRBV11-3, the J call TRBJ1-1; a weak D match, TRBD1 (5 bases). The germline V gene encodes CDR1 SGHNT and CDR2 YENEEA. Deletions cut 5 bases from V and 11 bases from J, with 12 bases between. This CDR3 region has 11 residues. CDR3 sequence (DNA): TGTGCCAGCAGCCTACAGGTGTCCGCTTTCTTT. Protein: CASSLQVSAFF. The full variable domain, its missing parts supplied by reference TRBV11-3 and TRBJ1-1, is EAGVVQSPRYKIIEKKQPVAFWCNPISGHNTLYWYLQNLGQGPELLIRYENEEAVDDSQLPKDRFSAERLKGVDSTLKIQPAELGDSAVYLCASSLQVSAFFGQGTRLTVV.

The chain links TRBV4-1 to TRBJ1-2; tentative D call: TRBD1 (6 bases). In germline, CDR1 is MGHRA, CDR2 YSYEKL. The length of the CDR3 is 14 residues. Trimming removed 0 bases from V and 4 bases from J, with 9 bases in between. CDR3 protein: CASSQDVGGYGYTF. The DNA of the CDR3 is TGCGCCAGCAGCCAAGATGTAGGGGGCTATGGCTACACCTTC.